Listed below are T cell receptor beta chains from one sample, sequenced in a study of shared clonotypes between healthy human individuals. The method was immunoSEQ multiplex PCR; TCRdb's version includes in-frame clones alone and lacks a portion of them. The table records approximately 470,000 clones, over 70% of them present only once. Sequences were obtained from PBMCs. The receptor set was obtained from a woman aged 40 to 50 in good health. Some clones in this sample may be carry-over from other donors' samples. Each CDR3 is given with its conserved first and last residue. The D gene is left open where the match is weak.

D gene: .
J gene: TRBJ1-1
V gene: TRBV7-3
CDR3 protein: CASSLDRGNEAFF
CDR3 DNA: TGTGCCAGCAGCTTAGACCGGGGCAATGAAGCTTTCTTT

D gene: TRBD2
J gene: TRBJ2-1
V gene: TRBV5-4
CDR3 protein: CASSSGLAMFDEQFF
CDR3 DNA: TGTGCCAGCAGCTCAGGACTAGCGATGTTCGATGAGCAGTTCTTC

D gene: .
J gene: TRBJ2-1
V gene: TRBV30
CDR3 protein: CAWSVAGYNEQFF
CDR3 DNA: TGTGCCTGGAGTGTAGCCGGGTACAATGAGCAGTTCTTC

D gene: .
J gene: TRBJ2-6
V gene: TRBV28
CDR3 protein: CASSLFTLSGANVLTF
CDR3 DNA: TGTGCCAGCAGTTTATTTACTCTCTCTGGGGCCAACGTCCTGACTTTC

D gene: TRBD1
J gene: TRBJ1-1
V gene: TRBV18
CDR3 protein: CASSLWTGRNTEAFF
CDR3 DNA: TGTGCCAGCTCACTGTGGACAGGGAGGAACACTGAAGCTTTCTTT

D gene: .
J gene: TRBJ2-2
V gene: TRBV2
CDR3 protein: CARLDFTGELFF
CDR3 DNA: TGTGCCAGGTTGGACTTCACCGGGGAGCTGTTTTTT

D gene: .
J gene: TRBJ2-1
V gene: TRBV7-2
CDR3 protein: CASSLQVSDNEQFF
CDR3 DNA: TGTGCCAGCAGCTTACAGGTGTCGGACAATGAGCAGTTCTTC

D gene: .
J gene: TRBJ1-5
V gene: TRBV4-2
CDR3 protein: CASSQDSPHGLGANQPQHF
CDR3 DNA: TGTGCCAGCAGCCAAGATAGCCCCCACGGTTTGGGAGCTAATCAGCCCCAGCATTTT

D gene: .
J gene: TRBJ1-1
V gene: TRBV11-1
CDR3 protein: CASSLEGMNTEAFF
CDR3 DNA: TGTGCCAGCAGCTTAGAGGGCATGAACACTGAAGCTTTCTTT

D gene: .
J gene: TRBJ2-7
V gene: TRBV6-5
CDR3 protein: CASSYVGSYEQYF
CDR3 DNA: TGTGCCAGCAGTTATGTGGGTTCCTACGAGCAGTACTTC

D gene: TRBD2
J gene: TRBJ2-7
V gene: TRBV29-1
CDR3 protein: CSVLSGRAYEQYF
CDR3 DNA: TGCAGCGTGCTTAGCGGGAGGGCCTACGAGCAGTACTTC

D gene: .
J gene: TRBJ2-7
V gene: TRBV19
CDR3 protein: CASSGQEGGIYEQYF
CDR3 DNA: TGTGCCAGTAGTGGACAGGAGGGGGGGATCTACGAGCAGTACTTC

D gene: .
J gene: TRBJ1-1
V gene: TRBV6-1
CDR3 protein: CASSELAGPTTEAFF
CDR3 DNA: TGTGCCAGCAGTGAATTGGCAGGGCCCACAACTGAAGCTTTCTTT